This T cell receptor beta chain was obtained from a study of blood T cell repertoires in COVID-19. This CDR3 has 12 amino acids. CDR1 SQVTM and CDR2 ANQGSEA come from the germline V gene. The germline V and J ends were trimmed by 4 bases and 7 bases, with 11 bases remaining between them. The table came from immunoSEQ multiplex PCR; TCRdb's copy has only in-frame clones and leaves some out. The sample yields approximately 130,000 clones, over 70% seen once. The sequenced sample was peripheral blood. The source is a man older than 75 with acute or convalescent COVID-19. J is TRBJ1-5 and V is TRBV29-1; maybe TRBD1 (5 bases). CDR3 sequence: CSVAGLGQPQHF. The DNA for the CDR3 is TGCAGCGTTGCAGGGTTAGGGCAGCCCCAGCATTTT.